Listed below are T cell receptor beta chains from one sample, sequenced in a study of blood T cell repertoires in COVID-19. Repertoires were generated with immunoSEQ multiplex PCR, while TCRdb's copy carries only in-frame clones and drops some. This repertoire shows approximately 65,000 clones, roughly three quarters found once; its top ten account for roughly 21%. Sequenced material: peripheral blood. The receptor source for this set is an elderly woman with active or convalescent COVID-19. Each CDR3 is given with its conserved first and last residue. Each record gives: V gene, D gene, J gene, clone size, CDR3 DNA, CDR3 protein. D genes are given only for firm matches. Part of the rows lack a size; the others show once, few, many or a class for expanded clones.

V gene: TRBV6-5
D gene: TRBD1
J gene: TRBJ1-4
clone size: .
CDR3 DNA: TGTGCCAGCAGTTACACGACAGGGGATAATGAAAAACTGTTTTTT
CDR3 protein: CASSYTTGDNEKLFF

V gene: TRBV2
D gene: TRBD1
J gene: TRBJ2-5
clone size: .
CDR3 DNA: TGTGCCAGCAGTGCCGGGACAGGCGAAGAGACCCAGTACTTC
CDR3 protein: CASSAGTGEETQYF

V gene: TRBV19
D gene: .
J gene: TRBJ2-7
clone size: .
CDR3 DNA: TGTGCCAGCGGCGGGGAGTTCGAGCAGTACTTC
CDR3 protein: CASGGEFEQYF

V gene: TRBV12-3/TRBV12-4
D gene: .
J gene: TRBJ1-2
clone size: .
CDR3 DNA: TGTGCCAGCAGTAGAACTCGGGGCTACACCTTC
CDR3 protein: CASSRTRGYTF

V gene: TRBV3-1/TRBV3-2
D gene: .
J gene: TRBJ1-6
clone size: .
CDR3 DNA: TGTGCCAGCAGCCTCGGACAGACTCGAGGGTATAATTCACCCCTCCACTTT
CDR3 protein: CASSLGQTRGYNSPLHF

V gene: TRBV5-1
D gene: TRBD1
J gene: TRBJ2-5
clone size: .
CDR3 DNA: TGCGCCAGCGGAAGGACAGGGGGCCAAGAGACCCAGTACTTC
CDR3 protein: CASGRTGGQETQYF

V gene: TRBV25-1
D gene: TRBD2
J gene: TRBJ2-1
clone size: once
CDR3 DNA: TGTGCCAGCAGTGAGTCTGGCGGGAGCTCCTACAATGAGCAGTTCTTC
CDR3 protein: CASSESGGSSYNEQFF

V gene: TRBV28
D gene: TRBD1
J gene: TRBJ1-1
clone size: .
CDR3 DNA: TGTGCGACTGGGACAGCGAACACTGAAGCTTTCTTT
CDR3 protein: CATGTANTEAFF

V gene: TRBV10-2
D gene: .
J gene: TRBJ1-1
clone size: .
CDR3 DNA: TGCGCCACCCTAACAGGTATCGCCGAAGCTTTCTTT
CDR3 protein: CATLTGIAEAFF

V gene: TRBV10-3
D gene: .
J gene: TRBJ1-2
clone size: few
CDR3 DNA: TGTGCCATCAGTGGGGGGAACAGGGCTGGCTATGGCTACACCTTC
CDR3 protein: CAISGGNRAGYGYTF

V gene: TRBV2
D gene: .
J gene: TRBJ1-4
clone size: few
CDR3 DNA: TGTGCCAGCAGTCCAGACAGTTATGAGAATGAAAAACTGTTTTTT
CDR3 protein: CASSPDSYENEKLFF

V gene: TRBV11-3
D gene: .
J gene: TRBJ2-3
clone size: .
CDR3 DNA: TGTGCCAGCAGAAGAGAGACTTGGACGGGGAAAGATACGCAGTATTTT
CDR3 protein: CASRRETWTGKDTQYF

V gene: TRBV6-6
D gene: TRBD1
J gene: TRBJ1-1
clone size: few
CDR3 DNA: TGTGCCAGCAGTCGCCCCCAGGGGGCTGCTGAAGCTTTCTTT
CDR3 protein: CASSRPQGAAEAFF

V gene: TRBV19
D gene: .
J gene: TRBJ1-1
clone size: .
CDR3 DNA: TGTGCCAGTAGTAAACAGAACACTGAAGCTTTCTTT
CDR3 protein: CASSKQNTEAFF

V gene: TRBV10-2
D gene: TRBD1
J gene: TRBJ1-5
clone size: .
CDR3 DNA: TGCGCCAGCAGGGAGGACAGGGCCGAAGAGCCCCAGCATTTT
CDR3 protein: CASREDRAEEPQHF

V gene: TRBV4-1
D gene: TRBD2
J gene: TRBJ2-3
clone size: .
CDR3 DNA: TGCGCCAGCAGCCCTTGGACTAGCGGGGGCGTTGAGTATTTT
CDR3 protein: CASSPWTSGGVEYF

V gene: TRBV15
D gene: .
J gene: TRBJ2-7
clone size: .
CDR3 DNA: TGTGCCACCAGCAGATCCCGTGGACAGTACGAGCAGTACTTC
CDR3 protein: CATSRSRGQYEQYF

V gene: TRBV29-1
D gene: TRBD1
J gene: TRBJ1-2
clone size: .
CDR3 DNA: TGCAGCGTTGAAGGTGAAGACAGGGGGAGCCTCTATGGCTACACCTTC
CDR3 protein: CSVEGEDRGSLYGYTF

V gene: TRBV4-2
D gene: TRBD2
J gene: TRBJ2-7
clone size: .
CDR3 DNA: TGTGCCAGCAGCCAAGACGTAGCGGGGGGATGGAGGGAGCAGTACTTC
CDR3 protein: CASSQDVAGGWREQYF

V gene: TRBV9
D gene: TRBD2
J gene: TRBJ2-7
clone size: .
CDR3 DNA: TGTGCCAGCAGCGTATCCGGGACTAGCGGGGGGGCCGGGTACGAGCAGTACTTC
CDR3 protein: CASSVSGTSGGAGYEQYF

V gene: TRBV5-1
D gene: TRBD2
J gene: TRBJ2-5
clone size: .
CDR3 DNA: TGCGCCAGCAGCTTGGGGGCTAGCGGGGAAGAGACCCAGTACTTC
CDR3 protein: CASSLGASGEETQYF

V gene: TRBV3-1/TRBV3-2
D gene: TRBD1
J gene: TRBJ1-2
clone size: .
CDR3 DNA: TGTGCCAGCAGCCAGTTGACAGGGGCTAACTATGGCTACACCTTC
CDR3 protein: CASSQLTGANYGYTF

V gene: TRBV12-1
D gene: .
J gene: TRBJ1-1
clone size: .
CDR3 DNA: TGTGCCAGCAGCTTTGGGGGGCTGGGTTGCGAAGGGAACTCGGCTAGTGAAGCTTTCTTT
CDR3 protein: CASSFGGLGCEGNSASEAFF

V gene: TRBV7-3
D gene: TRBD1
J gene: TRBJ1-1
clone size: .
CDR3 DNA: TGTGCCAGCAGCTTATTTCCAGGGGGAACTGAAGCTTTCTTT
CDR3 protein: CASSLFPGGTEAFF

V gene: TRBV11-2
D gene: .
J gene: TRBJ2-2
clone size: .
CDR3 DNA: TGTGCCAGCAGCTTAGCAGGGTCCGGGGAGCTGTTTTTT
CDR3 protein: CASSLAGSGELFF

V gene: TRBV2
D gene: .
J gene: TRBJ1-2
clone size: .
CDR3 DNA: TGTGCCAGCAGTTTAATGCATCGAGACTATGGCTACACCTTC
CDR3 protein: CASSLMHRDYGYTF

V gene: TRBV4-2
D gene: TRBD2
J gene: TRBJ2-5
clone size: .
CDR3 DNA: TGTGCCAGCAGCCAAGATGGGACGGGGGGGGAGGAGACCCAGTACTTC
CDR3 protein: CASSQDGTGGEETQYF

V gene: TRBV5-1
D gene: .
J gene: TRBJ2-3
clone size: many
CDR3 DNA: TGCGCCAGCAGGGGGCAAGGGGTACGCACAGATACGCAGTATTTT
CDR3 protein: CASRGQGVRTDTQYF

V gene: TRBV19
D gene: .
J gene: TRBJ1-4
clone size: few
CDR3 DNA: TGTGCCACTCACAACGGGGAAAAACTGTTTTTT
CDR3 protein: CATHNGEKLFF

V gene: TRBV12-3/TRBV12-4
D gene: .
J gene: TRBJ2-2
clone size: few
CDR3 DNA: TGTGCCAGCTTTGGAGGGCACACCGGGGAGCTGTTTTTT
CDR3 protein: CASFGGHTGELFF

V gene: TRBV27
D gene: .
J gene: TRBJ2-3
clone size: .
CDR3 DNA: TGTGCCAGCAGGGGGCCCATAGATACGCAGTATTTT
CDR3 protein: CASRGPIDTQYF

V gene: TRBV2
D gene: .
J gene: TRBJ1-6
clone size: .
CDR3 DNA: TGTGCCAGCAGTGATGAGGGTGGCGGTTCACCCCTCCACTTT
CDR3 protein: CASSDEGGGSPLHF

V gene: TRBV3-1/TRBV3-2
D gene: .
J gene: TRBJ1-3
clone size: once
CDR3 DNA: TGTGCCAGCAGCCAAGATAGCAGGGAACCTACTGGAAACACCATATATTTT
CDR3 protein: CASSQDSREPTGNTIYF

V gene: TRBV5-1
D gene: .
J gene: TRBJ2-7
clone size: once
CDR3 DNA: TGCGCCAGCAGCTTGGTACTAGACTCCGAGCAGTACTTC
CDR3 protein: CASSLVLDSEQYF

V gene: TRBV3-1/TRBV3-2
D gene: TRBD2
J gene: TRBJ2-7
clone size: .
CDR3 DNA: TGTGCCAGCAGCCAAGCCGGGACTAGCTACGAGCAGTACTTC
CDR3 protein: CASSQAGTSYEQYF

V gene: TRBV5-1
D gene: TRBD1
J gene: TRBJ2-5
clone size: .
CDR3 DNA: TGCGCCAGCAGCGGGACAGGGCCGGGGGGGACCCAGTACTTC
CDR3 protein: CASSGTGPGGTQYF

V gene: TRBV13
D gene: .
J gene: TRBJ2-2
clone size: .
CDR3 DNA: TGTGCCAGCAGCTTATCTTCCGGGGCCGGGGAGCTGTTTTTT
CDR3 protein: CASSLSSGAGELFF

V gene: TRBV5-8
D gene: TRBD1
J gene: TRBJ1-1
clone size: .
CDR3 DNA: TGTGCCAGCAGCTTCTACAGGGGGCAGAACACTGAAGCTTTCTTT
CDR3 protein: CASSFYRGQNTEAFF

V gene: TRBV11-2
D gene: .
J gene: TRBJ2-5
clone size: .
CDR3 DNA: TGTGCCAGCAGCTTACGCGGGGCACTCCAAGAGACCCAGTACTTC
CDR3 protein: CASSLRGALQETQYF

V gene: TRBV27
D gene: TRBD1
J gene: TRBJ1-2
clone size: .
CDR3 DNA: TGTGCCAGCAGTCCTAGGACAGGGGAGGTCTATGGCTACACCTTC
CDR3 protein: CASSPRTGEVYGYTF

V gene: TRBV4-1
D gene: TRBD1
J gene: TRBJ1-1
clone size: .
CDR3 DNA: TGCGCCAGCAGCCAAGGCCGGGACAGGAACACTGAAGCTTTCTTT
CDR3 protein: CASSQGRDRNTEAFF

V gene: TRBV11-2
D gene: .
J gene: TRBJ2-2
clone size: .
CDR3 DNA: TGTGCCAGCAGCGACACTTACAGAACGAACACCGGGGAGCTGTTTTTT
CDR3 protein: CASSDTYRTNTGELFF

V gene: TRBV5-1
D gene: .
J gene: TRBJ1-5
clone size: .
CDR3 DNA: TGCGCCAGCAGCTTGGGCACGAGTAGCAATCAGCCCCAGCATTTT
CDR3 protein: CASSLGTSSNQPQHF

V gene: TRBV5-1
D gene: .
J gene: TRBJ1-3
clone size: .
CDR3 DNA: TGCGCCAGCAGCACCGACGGGGTCCCTGGAAACACCATATATTTT
CDR3 protein: CASSTDGVPGNTIYF